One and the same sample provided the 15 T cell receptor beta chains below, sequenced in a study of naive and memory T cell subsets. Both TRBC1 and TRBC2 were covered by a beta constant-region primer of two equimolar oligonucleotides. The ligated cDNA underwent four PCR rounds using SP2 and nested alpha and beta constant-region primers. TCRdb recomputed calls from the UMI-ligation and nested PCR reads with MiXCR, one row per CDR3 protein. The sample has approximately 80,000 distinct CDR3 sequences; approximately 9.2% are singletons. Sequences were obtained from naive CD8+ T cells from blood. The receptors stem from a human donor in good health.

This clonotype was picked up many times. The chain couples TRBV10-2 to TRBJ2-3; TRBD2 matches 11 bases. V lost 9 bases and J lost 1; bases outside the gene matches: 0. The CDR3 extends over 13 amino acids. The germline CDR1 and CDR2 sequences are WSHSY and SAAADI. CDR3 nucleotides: TGCGCCAGTAGCGGGAGGGGCACAGATACGCAGTATTTT. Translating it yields CASSGRGTDTQYF.

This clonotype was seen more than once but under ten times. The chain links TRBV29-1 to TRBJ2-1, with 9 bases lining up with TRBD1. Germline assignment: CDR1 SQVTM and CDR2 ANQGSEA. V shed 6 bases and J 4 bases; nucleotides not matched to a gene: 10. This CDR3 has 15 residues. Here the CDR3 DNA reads TGCAGCGTGGATGAGGGACAGGGCGCTTACAATGAGCAGTTCTTC. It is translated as CSVDEGQGAYNEQFF.

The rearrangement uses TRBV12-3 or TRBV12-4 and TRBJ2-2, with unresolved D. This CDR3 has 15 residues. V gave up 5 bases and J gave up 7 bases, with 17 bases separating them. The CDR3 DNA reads TGTGCCAGCAGTCCGTTGGGCGTAGGCGTCGGGGAGCTGTTTTTT. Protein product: CASSPLGVGVGELFF.

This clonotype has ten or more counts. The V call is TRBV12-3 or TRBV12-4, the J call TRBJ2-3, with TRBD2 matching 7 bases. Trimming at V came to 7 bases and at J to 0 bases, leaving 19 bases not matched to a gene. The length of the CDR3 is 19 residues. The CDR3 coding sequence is TGTGCCAGCATCCCTCCCGGCGGGAGTGGGGTTTTTAGCACAGATACGCAGTATTTT. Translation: CASIPPGGSGVFSTDTQYF.

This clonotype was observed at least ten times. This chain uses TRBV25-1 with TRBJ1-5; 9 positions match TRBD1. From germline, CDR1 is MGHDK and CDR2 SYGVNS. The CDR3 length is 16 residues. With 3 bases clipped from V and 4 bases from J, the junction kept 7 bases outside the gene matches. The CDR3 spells CASSDGTGILNQPQHF. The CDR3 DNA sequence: TGTGCCAGCAGTGATGGGACAGGGATTCTTAATCAGCCCCAGCATTTT.

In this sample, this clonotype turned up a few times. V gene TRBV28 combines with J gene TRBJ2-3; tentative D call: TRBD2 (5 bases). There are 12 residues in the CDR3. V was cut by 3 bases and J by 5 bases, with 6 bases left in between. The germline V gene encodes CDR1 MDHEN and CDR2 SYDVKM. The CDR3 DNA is TGTGCCAGCAGTTTCGGGGTAGATACGCAGTATTTT. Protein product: CASSFGVDTQYF.

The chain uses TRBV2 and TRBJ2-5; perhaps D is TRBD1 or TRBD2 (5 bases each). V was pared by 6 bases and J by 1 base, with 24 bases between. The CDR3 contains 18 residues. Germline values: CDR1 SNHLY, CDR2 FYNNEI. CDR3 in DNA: TGTGCCAGCAGCGACCCTGGGGGTTCTACCCTCAGCCAAGAGACCCAGTACTTC. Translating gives CASSDPGGSTLSQETQYF.

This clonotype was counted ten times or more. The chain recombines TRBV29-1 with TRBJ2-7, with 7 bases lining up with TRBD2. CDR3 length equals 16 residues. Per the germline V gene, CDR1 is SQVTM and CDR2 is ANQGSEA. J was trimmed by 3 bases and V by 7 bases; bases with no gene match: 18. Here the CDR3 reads CSAGGRTKREFYEQYF. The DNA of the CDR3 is TGCAGCGCTGGGGGTAGAACAAAGCGGGAATTCTACGAGCAGTACTTC.

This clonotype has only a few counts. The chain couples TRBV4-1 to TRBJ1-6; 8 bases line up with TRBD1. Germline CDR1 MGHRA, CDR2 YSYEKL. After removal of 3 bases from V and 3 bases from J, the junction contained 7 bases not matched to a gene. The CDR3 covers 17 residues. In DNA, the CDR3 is TGCGCCAGCAGCCACAAATTTACAGGGGGCTATAATTCACCCCTCCACTTT. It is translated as CASSHKFTGGYNSPLHF.

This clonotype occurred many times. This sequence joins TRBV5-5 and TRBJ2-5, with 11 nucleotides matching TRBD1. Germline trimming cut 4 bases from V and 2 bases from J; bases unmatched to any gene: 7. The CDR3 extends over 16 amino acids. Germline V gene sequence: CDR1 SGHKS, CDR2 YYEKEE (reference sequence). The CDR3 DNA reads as TGTGCCAGCAGCATGGGGACAGGGGGAACTCAAGAGACCCAGTACTTC. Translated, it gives CASSMGTGGTQETQYF.

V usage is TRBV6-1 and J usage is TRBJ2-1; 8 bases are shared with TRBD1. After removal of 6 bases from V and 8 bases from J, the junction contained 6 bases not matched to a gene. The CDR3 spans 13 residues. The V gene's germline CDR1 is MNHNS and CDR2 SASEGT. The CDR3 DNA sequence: TGTGCCAGCAGCGAACAGGGGGTCCATGAGCAGTTCTTC. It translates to CASSEQGVHEQFF.

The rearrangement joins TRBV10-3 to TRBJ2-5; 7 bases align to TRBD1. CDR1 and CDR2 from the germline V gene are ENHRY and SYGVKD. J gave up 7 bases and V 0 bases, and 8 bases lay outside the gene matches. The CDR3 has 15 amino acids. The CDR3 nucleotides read TGTGCCATCAGTGAGTCGACAGGGCCTCGATGGACCCAGTACTTC. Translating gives CAISESTGPRWTQYF.

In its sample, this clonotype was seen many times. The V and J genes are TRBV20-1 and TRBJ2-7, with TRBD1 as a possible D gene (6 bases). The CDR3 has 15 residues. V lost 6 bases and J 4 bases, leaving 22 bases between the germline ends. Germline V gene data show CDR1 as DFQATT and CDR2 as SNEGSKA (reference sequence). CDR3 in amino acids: CSARGGSEEPYEQYF. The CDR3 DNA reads TGCAGTGCCAGGGGCGGCTCCGAGGAACCGTACGAGCAGTACTTC.

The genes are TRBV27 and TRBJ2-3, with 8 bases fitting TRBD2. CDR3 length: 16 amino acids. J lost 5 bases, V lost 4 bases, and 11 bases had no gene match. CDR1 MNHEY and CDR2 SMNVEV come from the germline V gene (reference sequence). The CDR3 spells CASSSPGTRGVDTQYF. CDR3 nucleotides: TGTGCCAGCAGTTCGCCCGGGACTAGGGGAGTAGATACGCAGTATTTT.

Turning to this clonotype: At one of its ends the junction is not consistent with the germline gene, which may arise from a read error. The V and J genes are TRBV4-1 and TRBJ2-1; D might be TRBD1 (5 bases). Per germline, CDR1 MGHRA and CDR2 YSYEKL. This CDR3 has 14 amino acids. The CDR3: CASSQPTGYNEEFF. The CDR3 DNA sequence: TGCGCCAGCAGCCAGCCAACAGGATACAATGAGGAGTTCTTC.